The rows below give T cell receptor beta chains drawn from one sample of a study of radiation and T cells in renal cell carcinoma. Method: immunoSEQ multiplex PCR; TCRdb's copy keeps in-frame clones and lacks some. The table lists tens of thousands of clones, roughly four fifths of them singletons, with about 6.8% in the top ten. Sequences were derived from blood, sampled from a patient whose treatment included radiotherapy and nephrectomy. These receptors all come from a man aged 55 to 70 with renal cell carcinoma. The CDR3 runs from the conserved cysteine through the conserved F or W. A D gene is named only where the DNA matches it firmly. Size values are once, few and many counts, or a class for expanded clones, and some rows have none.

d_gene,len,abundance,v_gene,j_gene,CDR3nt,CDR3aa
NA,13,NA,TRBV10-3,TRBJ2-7,TGTGCCATCAGTGATGGGCAGGGGGGCGAGCAGTACTTC,CAISDGQGGEQYF
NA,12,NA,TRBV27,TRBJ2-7,TGTGCCAGCAGTCCCGGGATCTACGAGCAGTACTTC,CASSPGIYEQYF
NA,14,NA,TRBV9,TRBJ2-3,TGTGCCAGCAGCGTAGTTGGGGACACAGATACGCAGTATTTT,CASSVVGDTDTQYF
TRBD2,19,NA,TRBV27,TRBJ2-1,TGTGCCAGCAGTTTCGTGGGACTAGCGGGGGCGAGCTCCTACAATGAGCAGTTCTTC,CASSFVGLAGASSYNEQFF
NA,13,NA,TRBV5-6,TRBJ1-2,TGTGCCAGCAGCTCACAGAATAACTATGGCTACACCTTC,CASSSQNNYGYTF
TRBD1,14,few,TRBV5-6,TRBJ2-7,TGTGCCAGCAGCTGGGAGACAGGGAACTACGAGCAGTACTTC,CASSWETGNYEQYF
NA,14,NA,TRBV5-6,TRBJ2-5,TGTGCCAGCAGCAGAACCCAGGGAAAAGAGACCCAGTACTTC,CASSRTQGKETQYF
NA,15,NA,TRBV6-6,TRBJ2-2,TGTGCCAGCAGTTACGGGGCTTCGAACACCGGGGAGCTGTTTTTT,CASSYGASNTGELFF
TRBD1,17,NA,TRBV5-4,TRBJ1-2,TGTGCCAGCAGCTCAGAGACAGGGTCTCCTACTAACTATGGCTACACCTTC,CASSSETGSPTNYGYTF
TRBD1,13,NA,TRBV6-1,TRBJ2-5,TGTGCCGGAACTAGGGACAGGCAAGAGACCCAGTACTTC,CAGTRDRQETQYF
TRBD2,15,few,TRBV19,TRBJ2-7,TGTGCCAGTAGTGCCGGGACTAGCGGGGGCTACGAGCAGTACTTC,CASSAGTSGGYEQYF
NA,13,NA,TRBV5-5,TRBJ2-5,TGTGCCAGCAGCCAAAGTATCCAAGAGACCCAGTACTTC,CASSQSIQETQYF
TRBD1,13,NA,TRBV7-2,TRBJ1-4,TGTGCCAGCACCACAGGGGAATTTGAAAAACTGTTTTTT,CASTTGEFEKLFF
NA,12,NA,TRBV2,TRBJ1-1,TGTGCCAGCTGTCCCCCGAGTGGTGAAGCTTTCTTT,CASCPPSGEAFF
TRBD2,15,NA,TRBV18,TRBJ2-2,TGTGCCAGCTCACCGACTAGCGGAAACACCGGGGAGCTGTTTTTT,CASSPTSGNTGELFF
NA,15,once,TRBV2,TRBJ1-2,TGTGCCAGCAGTGAAGCATGGAGGGGCAGCTATGGCTACACCTTC,CASSEAWRGSYGYTF
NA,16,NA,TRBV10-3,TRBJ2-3,TGTGCCGTACTCGTCCGGGGCGTCATCCTTGGAGATACGCAGTATTTT,CAVLVRGVILGDTQYF
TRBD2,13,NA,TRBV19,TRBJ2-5,TGTGCCACCCCCGGGAGGGAAGCCGGGACCCAGTACTTC,CATPGREAGTQYF
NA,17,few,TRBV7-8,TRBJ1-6,TGTGCCAGCACCCACCTCGGTAGGGGGGATCGTAATTCACCCCTCCACTTT,CASTHLGRGDRNSPLHF
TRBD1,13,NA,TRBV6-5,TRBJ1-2,TGTGCCAGCAGTCAGGGGGGGGTAGGCGGCTACACCTTC,CASSQGGVGGYTF
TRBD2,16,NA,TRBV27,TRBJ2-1,TGTGCCAGTCAACGAACTAGCGGGAGTCAAGGGAATGAGCAGTTCTTC,CASQRTSGSQGNEQFF
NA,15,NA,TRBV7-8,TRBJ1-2,TGTGCCAGCAGCTTAGATTGGAACTTCCGGGAAGGCTACACCTTC,CASSLDWNFREGYTF
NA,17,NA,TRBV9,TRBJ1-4,TGTGCCAGCAGCGTAGGGGCTCAGGGAAGAGCTAATGAAAAACTGTTTTTT,CASSVGAQGRANEKLFF
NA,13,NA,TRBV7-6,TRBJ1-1,TGTGCCAGCAGCTTTACAGCCAACACTGAAGCTTTCTTT,CASSFTANTEAFF
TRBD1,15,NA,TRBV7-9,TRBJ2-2,TGTGCCAGCACGCCGGACAGGGGGCGCATCGGGGAGCTGTTTTTT,CASTPDRGRIGELFF
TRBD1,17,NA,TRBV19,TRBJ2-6,TGTGCCAGTAGTATCCCGACAGGGGGAACCGGGGCCAACGTCCTGACTTTC,CASSIPTGGTGANVLTF